This T cell receptor beta chain was observed in a study of T cells expressing NK-cell markers. Study-wide results and caveats: The same clonotypes also predominated in the CD3+CD56-NKG2C+ fraction of several donors. Six donors had dominant NKG2C+ clonotypes that comprised about 1.0-7.0% of their CD8+ T cells. HCMV specificity of the expanded NKG2C+ T cell clones stayed unclear.

Concerning this clonotype: The antigen remains undetermined.

TCRdb re-called the 5' RACE reads; one entry per CDR3 protein, DNA not given. The sample spans fewer than 400,000 distinct CDR3 sequences; the ten largest clones claim about 10%. The CDR3 has 17 amino acids. Germline-derived CDR1 and CDR2 are DFQATT and SNEGSKA (reference sequence). The origin of this receptor is a woman between 45 and 60 years old in good health. This chain links TRBV20-1 with TRBJ1-1; TCRdb lists TRBD1, though no DNA is available to test this call. Sequenced input: blood T cells: a sorted CD56 or NKG2C T cell subset, CD4+ or CD8+ T cells, or bulk PBMC T cells (not recorded which). The CDR3 here is CSARDLQGGSGHTEAFF.